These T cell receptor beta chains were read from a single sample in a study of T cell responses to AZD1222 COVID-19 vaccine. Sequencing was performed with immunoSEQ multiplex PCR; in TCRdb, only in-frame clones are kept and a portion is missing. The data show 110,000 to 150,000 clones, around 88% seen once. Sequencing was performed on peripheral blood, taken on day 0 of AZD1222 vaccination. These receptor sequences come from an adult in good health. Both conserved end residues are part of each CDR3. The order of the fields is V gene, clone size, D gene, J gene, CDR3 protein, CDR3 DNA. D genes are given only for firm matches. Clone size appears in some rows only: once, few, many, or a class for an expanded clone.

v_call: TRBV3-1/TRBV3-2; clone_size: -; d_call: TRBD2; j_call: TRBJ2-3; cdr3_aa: CASRPGTSGSDTQYF; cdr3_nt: TGTGCCAGCAGACCCGGGACTAGCGGAAGCGATACGCAGTATTTT
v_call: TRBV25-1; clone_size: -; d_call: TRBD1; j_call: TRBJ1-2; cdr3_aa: CASSFGTGREGYTF; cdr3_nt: TGTGCCAGCAGTTTCGGGACAGGGAGGGAGGGCTACACCTTC
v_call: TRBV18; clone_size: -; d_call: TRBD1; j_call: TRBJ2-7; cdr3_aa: CASSPPGQGAYEQYF; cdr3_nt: TGTGCCAGCTCACCACCGGGACAGGGGGCCTACGAGCAGTACTTC
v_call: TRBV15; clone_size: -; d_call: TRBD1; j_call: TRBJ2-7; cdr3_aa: CATSRAGTGVNEQYF; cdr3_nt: TGTGCCACCAGCAGAGCCGGGACAGGGGTCAACGAGCAGTACTTC
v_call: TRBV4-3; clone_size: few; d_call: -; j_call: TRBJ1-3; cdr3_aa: CASSQEPGNPGNTIYF; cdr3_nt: TGCGCCAGCAGCCAAGAACCCGGGAATCCGGGAAACACCATATATTTT
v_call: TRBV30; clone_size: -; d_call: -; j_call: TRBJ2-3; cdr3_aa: CAWSHSGIGTDTQYF; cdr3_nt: TGTGCCTGGAGTCATAGCGGAATAGGCACAGATACGCAGTATTTT
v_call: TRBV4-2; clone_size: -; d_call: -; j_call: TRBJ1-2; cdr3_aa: CASSADLWLAF; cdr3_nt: TGTGCCAGCAGCGCCGATCTATGGCTAGCCTTC
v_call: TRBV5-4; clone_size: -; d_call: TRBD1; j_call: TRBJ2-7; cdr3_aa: CASSATGQTSSYEQYF; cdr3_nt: TGTGCCAGCAGCGCCACGGGACAGACTTCCTCCTACGAGCAGTACTTC
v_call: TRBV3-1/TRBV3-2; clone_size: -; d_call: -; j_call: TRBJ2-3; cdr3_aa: CASSLVAGDTQYF; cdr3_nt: TGTGCCAGCAGCCTGGTAGCAGGAGATACGCAGTATTTT
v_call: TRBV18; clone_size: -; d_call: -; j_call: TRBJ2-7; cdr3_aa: CASSPVTGNEQYF; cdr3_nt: TGTGCCAGCTCACCCGTTACAGGGAACGAGCAGTACTTC
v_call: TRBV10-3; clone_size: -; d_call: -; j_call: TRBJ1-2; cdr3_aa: CAISTHDLYGYTF; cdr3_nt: TGTGCCATCTCTACTCATGACCTCTATGGCTACACCTTC
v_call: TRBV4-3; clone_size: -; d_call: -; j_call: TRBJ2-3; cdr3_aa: CASSQGLAVDTQYF; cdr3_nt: TGCGCCAGCAGCCAGGGTCTAGCAGTAGATACGCAGTATTTT
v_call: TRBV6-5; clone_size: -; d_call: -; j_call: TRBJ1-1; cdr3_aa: CASRNGQHTEAFF; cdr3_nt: TGTGCCAGCAGAAATGGACAGCACACTGAAGCTTTCTTT
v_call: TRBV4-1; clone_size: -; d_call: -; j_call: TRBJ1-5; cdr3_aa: CASSQTRDGINQPQHF; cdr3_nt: TGCGCCAGCAGCCAAACCCGGGACGGGATAAATCAGCCCCAGCATTTT
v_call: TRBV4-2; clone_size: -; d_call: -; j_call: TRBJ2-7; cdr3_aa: CASSQVITGKTHYEQYF; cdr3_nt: TGTGCCAGCAGCCAAGTAATAACGGGGAAGACCCACTACGAGCAGTACTTC
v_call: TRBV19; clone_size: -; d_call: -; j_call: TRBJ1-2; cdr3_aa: CASTVTGRGYTF; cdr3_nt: TGTGCCAGTACAGTCACAGGTCGTGGCTACACCTTC
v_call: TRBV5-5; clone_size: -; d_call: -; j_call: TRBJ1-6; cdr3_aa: CASGPGVRGSPLHF; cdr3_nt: TGTGCCAGCGGCCCGGGGGTGCGTGGTTCACCCCTCCACTTT
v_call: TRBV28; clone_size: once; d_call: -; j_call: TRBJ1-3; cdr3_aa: CASFSGNTIYF; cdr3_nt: TGTGCCAGCTTCTCTGGAAACACCATATATTTT
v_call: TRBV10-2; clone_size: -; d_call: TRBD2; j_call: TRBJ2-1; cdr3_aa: CASRLAGINEQFF; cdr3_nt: TGCGCCAGCAGACTAGCGGGTATCAATGAGCAGTTCTTC
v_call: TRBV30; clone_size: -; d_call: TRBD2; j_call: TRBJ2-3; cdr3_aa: CAWRTSGFTTDTQYF; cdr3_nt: TGTGCCTGGAGAACTAGCGGGTTTACCACAGATACGCAGTATTTT
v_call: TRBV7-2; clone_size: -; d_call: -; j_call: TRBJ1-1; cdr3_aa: CASSIHRASTEAFF; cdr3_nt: TGTGCCAGCAGCATACACAGGGCTAGCACTGAAGCTTTCTTT
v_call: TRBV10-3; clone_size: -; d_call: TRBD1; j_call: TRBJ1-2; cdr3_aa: CAIRTGQGSDYGYTF; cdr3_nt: TGTGCCATCAGGACGGGACAGGGCTCGGACTATGGCTACACCTTC
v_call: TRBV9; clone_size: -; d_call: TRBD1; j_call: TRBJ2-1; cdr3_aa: CASSVIVAGGYNEQFF; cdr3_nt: TGTGCCAGCAGCGTAATCGTGGCAGGGGGCTACAATGAGCAGTTCTTC
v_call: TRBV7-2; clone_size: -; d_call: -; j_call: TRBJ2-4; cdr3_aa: CASSSPAKNIQYF; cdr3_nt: TGTGCCAGCAGCTCTCCGGCCAAAAACATTCAGTACTTC
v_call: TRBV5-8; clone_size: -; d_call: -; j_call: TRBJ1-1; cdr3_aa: CASSHQAPSKAFF; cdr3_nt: TGTGCCAGCAGCCACCAAGCTCCCTCCAAAGCTTTCTTT
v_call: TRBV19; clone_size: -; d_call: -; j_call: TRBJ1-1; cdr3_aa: CASRPINQGPYTEAFF; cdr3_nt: TGTGCCAGTAGGCCAATTAATCAGGGGCCGTACACTGAAGCTTTCTTT
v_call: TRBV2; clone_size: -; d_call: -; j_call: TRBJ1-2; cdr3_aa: CASSGLLRNYGYTF; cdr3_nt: TGTGCCAGCAGTGGCCTCCTTAGAAACTATGGCTACACCTTC
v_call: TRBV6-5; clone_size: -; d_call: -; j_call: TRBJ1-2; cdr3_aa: CASSQGISSYGYTF; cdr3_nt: TGTGCCAGCAGTCAGGGTATTTCCAGCTATGGCTACACCTTC
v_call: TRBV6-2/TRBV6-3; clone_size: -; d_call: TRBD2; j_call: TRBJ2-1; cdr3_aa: CASSSGLAGGSANHEQFF; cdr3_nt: TGTGCCAGCAGTTCTGGACTAGCGGGAGGATCGGCTAACCATGAGCAGTTCTTC
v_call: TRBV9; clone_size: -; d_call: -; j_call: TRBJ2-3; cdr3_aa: CASSEREISPDTQYF; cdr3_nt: TGTGCCAGCAGCGAGAGAGAGATTAGTCCAGATACGCAGTATTTT
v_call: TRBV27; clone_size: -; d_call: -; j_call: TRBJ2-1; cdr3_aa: CASSRGITYNEQFF; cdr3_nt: TGTGCCAGCAGTAGGGGGATCACCTACAATGAGCAGTTCTTC
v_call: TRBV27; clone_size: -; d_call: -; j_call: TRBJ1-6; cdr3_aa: CASSLEYLSPLHF; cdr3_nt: TGTGCCAGCAGTTTGGAGTACCTGTCTCCCCTCCACTTT
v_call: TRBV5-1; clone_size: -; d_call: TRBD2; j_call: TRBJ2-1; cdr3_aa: CASSFSGLAAPEQFF; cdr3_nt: TGCGCCAGCAGCTTTTCGGGACTAGCGGCCCCGGAGCAGTTCTTC
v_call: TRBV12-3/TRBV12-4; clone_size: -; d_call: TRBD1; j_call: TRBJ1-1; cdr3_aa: CASSRDRVWEAFF; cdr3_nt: TGTGCCAGCAGTCGAGACAGGGTTTGGGAAGCTTTCTTT
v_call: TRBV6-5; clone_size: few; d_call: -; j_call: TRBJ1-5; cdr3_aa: CASRRVQPQHF; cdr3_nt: TGTGCCAGCAGGAGGGTGCAGCCCCAGCATTTT
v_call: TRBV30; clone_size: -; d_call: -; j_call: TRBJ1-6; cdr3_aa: CAWERDNNSPLHF; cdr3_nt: TGTGCCTGGGAGCGGGACAATAATTCACCCCTCCACTTT
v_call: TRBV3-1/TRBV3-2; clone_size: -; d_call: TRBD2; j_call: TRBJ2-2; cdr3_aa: CASSQERLASSNANTGELFF; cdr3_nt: TGTGCCAGCAGCCAAGAAAGACTAGCGTCATCAAATGCGAACACCGGGGAGCTGTTTTTT
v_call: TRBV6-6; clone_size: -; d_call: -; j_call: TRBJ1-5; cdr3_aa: CASSYPQGGGNQPQHF; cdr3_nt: TGTGCCAGCAGTTACCCACAGGGAGGTGGCAATCAGCCCCAGCATTTT
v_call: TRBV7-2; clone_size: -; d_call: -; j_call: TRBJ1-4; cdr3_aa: CASSSQAEGEKLFF; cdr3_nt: TGTGCCAGCAGCTCCCAGGCGGAGGGTGAAAAACTGTTTTTT
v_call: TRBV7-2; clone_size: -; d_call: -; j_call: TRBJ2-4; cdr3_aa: CASSNTGPLGVDIQYF; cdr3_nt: TGTGCCAGCAGCAACACGGGCCCTTTGGGTGTGGACATTCAGTACTTC
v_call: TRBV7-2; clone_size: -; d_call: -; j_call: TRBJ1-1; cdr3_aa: CASTFLWGGRDEAFF; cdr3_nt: TGTGCCAGCACCTTCTTATGGGGGGGACGGGATGAAGCTTTCTTT
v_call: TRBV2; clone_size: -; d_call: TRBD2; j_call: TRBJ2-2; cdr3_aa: CASNRLAGAVGELFF; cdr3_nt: TGTGCCAGCAACAGACTAGCGGGAGCGGTCGGGGAGCTGTTTTTT